These 19 T cell receptor beta chains share one sample of origin, sequenced in a study of early T cells in non-severe SARS-CoV-2 infection. MiXCR was run by TCRdb on the 5' RACE reads, yielding one entry per CDR3 protein. The data contain under 85,000 distinct CDR3 sequences, roughly 15% of them singletons. Source: whole blood, taken at baseline. Receptors originate from an adult who was a healthcare worker with PCR-confirmed SARS-CoV-2 infection or an uninfected control (not recorded which).

V gene TRBV29-1 combines with J gene TRBJ2-7; the D gene is possibly TRBD1 (5 bases). CDR3 length: 11 amino acids. From germline, CDR1 is SQVTM and CDR2 ANQGSEA. V was pared by 6 bases and J by 6 bases, with 12 bases between. The CDR3 DNA reads TGCAGCGTCCACCAAAGGGGCGAGCAGTACTTC. Its translation: CSVHQRGEQYF.

V and J are TRBV18 and TRBJ2-1; the D gene is possibly TRBD2 (5 bases). The CDR3 is 13 residues long. Trimming took 6 bases from V and 5 from J, leaving 11 bases between them. Germline loops: CDR1 KGHSH, CDR2 LQKENI. CDR3 residues: CASSPRGNNEQFF. The CDR3 DNA sequence: TGTGCCAGCTCCCCAAGAGGGAACAATGAGCAGTTCTTC.

V is TRBV7-7 and J is TRBJ2-3; 9 positions match TRBD2. The germline CDR1 and CDR2 sequences are SSHAT and FNYEAQ (reference sequence). This CDR3 is 15 amino acids long. With 5 bases clipped from V and 2 bases from J, the junction kept 5 bases outside the gene matches. CDR3 loop: CASSRGLAHTDTQYF. The CDR3 DNA is TGTGCCAGCAGCCGAGGACTAGCGCACACAGATACGCAGTATTTT. Full variable domain (outside the CDR3, taken from reference TRBV7-7 and TRBJ2-3): GAGVSQSPRYKVTKRGQDVTLRCDPISSHATLYWYQQALGQGPEFLTYFNYEAQPDKSGLPSDRFSAERPEGSISTLTIQRTEQRDSAMYRCASSRGLAHTDTQYFGPGTRLTVL.

The chain has TRBV29-1 and TRBJ2-1; TRBD2 is a possible D gene (5 bases). Germline-derived CDR1 and CDR2 are SQVTM and ANQGSEA. The CDR3 has 12 amino acids. CDR3 protein: CVGWEWYNEQFF. For the CDR3, the DNA is TGCGTTGGGTGGGAGTGGTACAATGAGCAGTTCTTC.

The V gene is TRBV3-1, the J gene TRBJ2-5; D is perhaps TRBD2 (5 bases). Looked up from germline, CDR1 is LGHDT and CDR2 is YNNKEL (reference sequence). With 5 bases removed from V and 4 bases from J, the gap between germline ends came to 14 bases. The CDR3 extends over 14 amino acids. CDR3 sequence: CASSSWAAGETQYF. Written as DNA, the CDR3 is TGTGCCAGCAGCTCCTGGGCGGCGGGAGAGACCCAGTACTTC.

This clonotype was found a few times. The rearrangement uses TRBV2 and TRBJ2-1; 8 bases fit TRBD2. CDR3 length: 15 residues. V trimming: 6 bases; J trimming: 2 bases; junction bases outside the gene matches: 6. Germline CDR1 is SNHLY and CDR2 is FYNNEI. The CDR3 spells CASRENSGTYNEQFF. The CDR3 DNA sequence: TGTGCCAGCAGGGAAAATAGCGGGACCTACAATGAGCAGTTCTTC.

This clonotype was counted between two and nine times. The chain has TRBV28 and TRBJ2-7, with D possibly being TRBD1 or TRBD2 (5 bases each). Germline V gene lookup returns CDR1 MDHEN and CDR2 SYDVKM. The CDR3 length is 13 residues. The V end was cut by 6 bases, the J end by 7 bases, with 16 bases between. The CDR3 region is CASSRGTYREQYF. For the CDR3, the DNA is TGTGCCAGCAGCCGAGGGACCTATCGGGAGCAGTACTTC.

A few counts support this clonotype. V and J are TRBV2 and TRBJ2-1, with D unclear. Germline-derived CDR1 and CDR2 are SNHLY and FYNNEI. The CDR3 runs 14 residues. V gave up 2 bases and J gave up 8 bases, with 13 bases separating them. The CDR3 DNA is TGTGCCAGCAGTGAACGTGGTCCCTGGGATGAGCAGTTCTTC. Protein: CASSERGPWDEQFF.

This clonotype was recorded many times. V usage is TRBV7-2 and J usage is TRBJ2-3; possibly TRBD2 for D (6 bases). The V gene lost 6 bases and the J gene lost 2 bases, with 12 bases spanning the gap. The CDR3 runs 14 residues. CDR1 and CDR2 from the germline V gene are SGHTA and FQGNSA. As DNA, the CDR3 is TGTGCCAGCAGTCCCGGGACTTCCACAGATACGCAGTATTTT. Protein sequence: CASSPGTSTDTQYF.

This clonotype was seen more than once but under ten times. The chain is built from TRBV6-6 and TRBJ2-6; D is possibly TRBD1 (6 bases). Trimming removed 2 bases from V and 0 bases from J, with 14 bases in between. CDR1 is MNHNY and CDR2 is SVGAGI in the germline V gene (reference sequence). The CDR3 has 18 residues. CDR3 bases: TGTGCCAGCAGTTACGGTCAGGGGTCGGACTCTGGGGCCAACGTCCTGACTTTC. Protein sequence: CASSYGQGSDSGANVLTF.

The chain couples TRBV5-1 to TRBJ2-7; D gene ambiguous. V was trimmed by 3 bases and J by 5 bases, leaving 9 bases between them. The CDR3 loop spans 12 amino acids. Germline V lookup: CDR1 SGHRS, CDR2 YFSETQ. CDR3 region: CASSYTLDEQYF. The CDR3 bases are TGCGCCAGCAGCTACACCCTCGACGAGCAGTACTTC.

This clonotype was seen a few times. The J gene is TRBJ2-2, the V gene TRBV28; TRBD2 aligns across 7 bases. This CDR3 spans 17 amino acids. Germline CDR1 and CDR2: MDHEN and SYDVKM. With 4 bases clipped from V and 1 base from J, the junction kept 9 bases outside the gene matches. As DNA, the CDR3 is TGTGCCAGCAGTTCCCCCTTCCTAGCGGTGAACACCGGGGAGCTGTTTTTT. It encodes CASSSPFLAVNTGELFF.

The V gene is TRBV30, the J gene TRBJ2-7; D is unresolved. Between the trimmed V and J ends, which lost 3 bases and 0 bases, there was a span of 9 bases. This CDR3 spans 13 amino acids. Germline CDR1 reads GTSNPN; CDR2 reads SVGIG (reference sequence). The CDR3 is CAWRAAPSYEQYF. The CDR3 DNA follows: TGTGCCTGGAGAGCAGCCCCCTCCTACGAGCAGTACTTC.

This clonotype showed up many times. The V call is TRBV15, the J call TRBJ2-1; 12 bases align to TRBD2. The CDR3 consists of 15 residues. Germline values: CDR1 LNHNV, CDR2 YYDKDF (reference sequence). Trimming cost V 4 bases and J 8 bases; bases outside gene matches: 6. The CDR3 sequence is CATSILAGGQDEQFF. In DNA, the CDR3 is TGTGCCACCAGCATACTAGCGGGAGGTCAGGATGAGCAGTTCTTC.

Points on this clonotype: A much larger clone sits a single nucleotide away, making a read error possible. The rearrangement links TRBV29-1 to TRBJ1-2; D not certain. The CDR3 consists of 11 residues. The germline gives CDR1 SQVTM, CDR2 ANQGSEA. The CDR3 region has the DNA TGCAGCGTTGAAGTTAACTATGGCTACATCTTC. It encodes CSVEVNYGYIF.

The chain joins TRBV4-1 to TRBJ2-3, with 11 bases aligning to TRBD2. This CDR3 spans 17 amino acids. Germline lookup yields CDR1 MGHRA and CDR2 YSYEKL. V shed 2 bases, J shed 1 base, and the junction held 5 bases outside the gene matches. The CDR3 sequence is CASSQPGLAGRTDTQYF. CDR3 nucleotide sequence: TGCGCCAGCAGCCAACCCGGACTAGCGGGCCGCACAGATACGCAGTATTTT.

A few counts support this clonotype. The chain couples TRBV19 to TRBJ2-2, with D hard to call. The CDR3 has 14 amino acids. Germline V lookup: CDR1 LNHDA, CDR2 SQIVND (reference sequence). V was pared by 1 base and J by 5 bases, with 8 bases between. CDR3 sequence reads: CASSIGVRTGELFF. DNA of the CDR3: TGTGCCAGTAGTATAGGCGTACGGACCGGGGAGCTGTTTTTT.

This chain connects TRBV5-1 to TRBJ2-7; tentative D call: TRBD2 (6 bases). The germline V gene encodes CDR1 SGHRS and CDR2 YFSETQ. CDR3 length: 14 amino acids. Trimming took off 4 bases at V and 2 bases at J, with 13 bases between the two ends. The CDR3 coding sequence is TGCGCCAGCAGCCCGGTTGGCGGGACCTACGAGCAGTACTTC. It specifies CASSPVGGTYEQYF.

This clonotype was recorded a few times. J is TRBJ2-1 and V is TRBV7-2; 8 bases are a match to TRBD2. Per germline, CDR1 SGHTA and CDR2 FQGNSA. The V gene end was trimmed by 2 bases and the J gene end by 7 bases; junction bases not matched to a gene: 7. The CDR3 totals 15 residues. In nucleotides, the CDR3 is TGTGCCAGCAGCTTAACAAGCGGGAGAACGAATGAGCAGTTCTTC. It translates to CASSLTSGRTNEQFF.